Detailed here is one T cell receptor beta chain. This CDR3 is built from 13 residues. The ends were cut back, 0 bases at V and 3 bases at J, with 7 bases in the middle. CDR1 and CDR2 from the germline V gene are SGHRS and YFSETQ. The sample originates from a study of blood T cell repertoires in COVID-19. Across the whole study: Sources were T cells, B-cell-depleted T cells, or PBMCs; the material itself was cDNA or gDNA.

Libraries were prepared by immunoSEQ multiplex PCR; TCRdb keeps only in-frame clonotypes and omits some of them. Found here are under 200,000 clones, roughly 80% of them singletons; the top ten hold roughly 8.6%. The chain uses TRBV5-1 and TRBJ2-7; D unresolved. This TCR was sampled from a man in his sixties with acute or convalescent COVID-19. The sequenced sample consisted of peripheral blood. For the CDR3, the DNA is TGCGCCAGCAGCTTGGTCAGTCTCTACGAGCAGTACTTC. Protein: CASSLVSLYEQYF.